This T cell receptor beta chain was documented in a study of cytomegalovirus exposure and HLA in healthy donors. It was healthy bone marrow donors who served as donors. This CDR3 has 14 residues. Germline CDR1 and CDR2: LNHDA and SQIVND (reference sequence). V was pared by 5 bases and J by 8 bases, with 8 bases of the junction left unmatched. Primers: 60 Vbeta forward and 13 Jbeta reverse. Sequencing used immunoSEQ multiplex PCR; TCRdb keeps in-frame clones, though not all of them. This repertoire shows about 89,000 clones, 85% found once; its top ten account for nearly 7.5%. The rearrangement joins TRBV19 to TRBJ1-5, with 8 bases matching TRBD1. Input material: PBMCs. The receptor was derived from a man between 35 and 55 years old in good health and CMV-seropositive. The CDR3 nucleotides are TGTGCCAGTAGTTCGACAGGGGTGAGGGAGCCCCAGCATTTT. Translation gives CASSSTGVREPQHF.